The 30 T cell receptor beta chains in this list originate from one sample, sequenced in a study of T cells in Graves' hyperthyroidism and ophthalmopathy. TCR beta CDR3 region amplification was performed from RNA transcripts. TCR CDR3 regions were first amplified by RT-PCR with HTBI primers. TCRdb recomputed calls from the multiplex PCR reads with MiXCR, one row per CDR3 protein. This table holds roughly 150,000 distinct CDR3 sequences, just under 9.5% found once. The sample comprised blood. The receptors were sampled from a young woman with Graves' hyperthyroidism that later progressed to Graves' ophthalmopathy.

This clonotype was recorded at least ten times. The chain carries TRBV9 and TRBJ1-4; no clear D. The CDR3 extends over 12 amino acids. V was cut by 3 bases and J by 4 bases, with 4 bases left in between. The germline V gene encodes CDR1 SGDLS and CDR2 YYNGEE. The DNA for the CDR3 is TGTGCCAGCAGCGCCAATAATGAAAAACTGTTTTTT. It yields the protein CASSANNEKLFF.

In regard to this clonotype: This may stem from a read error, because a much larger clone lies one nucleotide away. The CDR3 here is CASSYETSGGEQSF. The DNA of the CDR3 is TGCGCCAGCAGCTATGAGACTAGTGGCGGTGAGCAGTCCTTC. The chain has TRBV5-1 and TRBJ2-1, with D possibly TRBD2 on 6 matching bases. CDR3 size: 14 residues. From germline, CDR1 is SGHRS and CDR2 YFSETQ.

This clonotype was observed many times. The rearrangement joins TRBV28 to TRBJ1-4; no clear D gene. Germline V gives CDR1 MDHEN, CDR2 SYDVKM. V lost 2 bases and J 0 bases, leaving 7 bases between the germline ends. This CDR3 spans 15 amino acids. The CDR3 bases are TGTGCCAGCAGTTTAGGAACCACAACTAATGAAAAACTGTTTTTT. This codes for CASSLGTTTNEKLFF.

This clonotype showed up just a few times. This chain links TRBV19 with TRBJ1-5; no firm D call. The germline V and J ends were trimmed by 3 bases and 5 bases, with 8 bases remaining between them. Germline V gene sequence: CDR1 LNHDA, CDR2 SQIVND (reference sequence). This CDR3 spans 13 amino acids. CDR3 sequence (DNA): TGTGCCAGTAGTATTGAATTGGATCAGCCCCAGCATTTT. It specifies CASSIELDQPQHF.

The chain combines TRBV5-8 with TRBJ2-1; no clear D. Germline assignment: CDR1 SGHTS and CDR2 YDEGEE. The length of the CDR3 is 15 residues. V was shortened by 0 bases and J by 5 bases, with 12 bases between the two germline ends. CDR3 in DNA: TGTGCCAGCAGCTTGGCCTCCTTCGGAAACAATGAGCAGTTCTTC. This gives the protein CASSLASFGNNEQFF. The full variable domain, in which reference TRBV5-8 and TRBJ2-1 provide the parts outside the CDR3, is EAGVTQSPTHLIKTRGQQATLRCSPISGHTSVYWYQQALGLGLQFLLWYDEGEERNRGNFPPRFSGRQFPNYSSELNVNALELEDSALYLCASSLASFGNNEQFFGPGTRLTVL.

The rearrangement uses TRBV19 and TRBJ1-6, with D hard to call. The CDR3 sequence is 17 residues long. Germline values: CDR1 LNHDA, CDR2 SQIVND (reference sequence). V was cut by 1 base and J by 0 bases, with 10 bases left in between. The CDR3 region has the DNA TGTGCCAGTAGTATAGGAAGGAGGAGCTCCTATAATTCACCCCTCCACTTT. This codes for CASSIGRRSSYNSPLHF.

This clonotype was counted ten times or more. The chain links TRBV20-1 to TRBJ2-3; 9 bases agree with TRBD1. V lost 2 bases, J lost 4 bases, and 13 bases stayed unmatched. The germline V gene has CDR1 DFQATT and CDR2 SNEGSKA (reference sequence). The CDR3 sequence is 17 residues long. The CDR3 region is CSARQRLGTGSPDTQYF. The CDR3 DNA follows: TGCAGTGCTAGACAGAGATTGGGGACAGGGAGTCCAGATACGCAGTATTTT.

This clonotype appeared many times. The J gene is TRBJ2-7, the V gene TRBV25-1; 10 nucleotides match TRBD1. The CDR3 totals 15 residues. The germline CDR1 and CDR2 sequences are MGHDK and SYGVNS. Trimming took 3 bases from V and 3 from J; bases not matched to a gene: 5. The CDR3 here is CASSEPGTGVYEQYF. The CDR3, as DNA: TGTGCCAGCAGTGAGCCCGGGACAGGGGTCTACGAGCAGTACTTC.

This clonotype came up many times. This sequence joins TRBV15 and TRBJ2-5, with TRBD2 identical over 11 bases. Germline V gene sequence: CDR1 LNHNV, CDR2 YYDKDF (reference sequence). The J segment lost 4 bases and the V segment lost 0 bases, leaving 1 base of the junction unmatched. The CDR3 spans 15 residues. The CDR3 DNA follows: TGTGCCACCAGCAGAGAGACTAGCGGGGCAGAGACCCAGTACTTC. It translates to CATSRETSGAETQYF.

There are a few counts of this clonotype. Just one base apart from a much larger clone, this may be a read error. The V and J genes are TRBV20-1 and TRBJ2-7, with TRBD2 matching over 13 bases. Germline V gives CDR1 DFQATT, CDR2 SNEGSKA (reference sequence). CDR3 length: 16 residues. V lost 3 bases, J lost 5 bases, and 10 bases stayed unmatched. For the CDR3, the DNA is TGCAGTGCTAGGGGGGGGACTAGCGGGAATACCCACGAGCAGTACTTC. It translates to CSARGGTSGNTHEQYF.

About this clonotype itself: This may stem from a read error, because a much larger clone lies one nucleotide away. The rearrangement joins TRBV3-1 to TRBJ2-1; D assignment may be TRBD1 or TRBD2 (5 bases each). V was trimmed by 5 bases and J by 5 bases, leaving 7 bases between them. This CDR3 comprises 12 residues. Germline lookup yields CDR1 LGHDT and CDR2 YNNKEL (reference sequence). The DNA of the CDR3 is TGTGCCAGCAGCGGGGGTGACAATGAGCAGTTCTTC. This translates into CASSGGDNEQFF.

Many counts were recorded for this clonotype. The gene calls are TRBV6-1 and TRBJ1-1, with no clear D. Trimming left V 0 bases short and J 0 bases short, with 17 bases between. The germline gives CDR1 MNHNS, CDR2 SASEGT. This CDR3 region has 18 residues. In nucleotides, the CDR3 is TGTGCCAGCAGTGAAGCCCCGGTATCGAGCTTGATGAACACTGAAGCTTTCTTT. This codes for CASSEAPVSSLMNTEAFF.

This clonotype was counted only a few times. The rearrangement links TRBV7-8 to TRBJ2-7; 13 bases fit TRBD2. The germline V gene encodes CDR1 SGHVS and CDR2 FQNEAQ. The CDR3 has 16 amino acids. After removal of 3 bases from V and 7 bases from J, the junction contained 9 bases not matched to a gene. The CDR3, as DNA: TGTGCCAGCAGCTTGGAGTTGGGACTAGCGGGGCTAGAGCAGTACTTC. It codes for CASSLELGLAGLEQYF.

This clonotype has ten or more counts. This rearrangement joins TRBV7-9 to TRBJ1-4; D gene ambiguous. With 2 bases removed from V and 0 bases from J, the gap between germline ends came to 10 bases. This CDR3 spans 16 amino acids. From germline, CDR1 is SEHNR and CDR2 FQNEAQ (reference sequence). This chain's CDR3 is CASSLRAGATNEKLFF. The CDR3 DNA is TGTGCCAGCAGCTTACGTGCGGGCGCAACTAATGAAAAACTGTTTTTT.

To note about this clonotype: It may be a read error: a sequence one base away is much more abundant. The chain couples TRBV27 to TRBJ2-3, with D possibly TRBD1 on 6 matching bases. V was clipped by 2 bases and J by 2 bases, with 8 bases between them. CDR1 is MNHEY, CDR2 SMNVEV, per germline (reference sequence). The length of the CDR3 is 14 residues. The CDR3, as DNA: TGTGCCAGCAGTTTAAGGGACAACACAGATACGCAGTATTTT. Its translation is CASSLRDNTDTQYF.

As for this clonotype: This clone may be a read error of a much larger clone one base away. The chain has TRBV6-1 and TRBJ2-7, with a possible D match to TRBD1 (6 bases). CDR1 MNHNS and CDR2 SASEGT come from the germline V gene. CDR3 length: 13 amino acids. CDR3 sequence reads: CASSRLDSYEQCF. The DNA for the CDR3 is TGTGCCAGCAGTCGCCTGGACAGTTACGAGCAGTGCTTC.

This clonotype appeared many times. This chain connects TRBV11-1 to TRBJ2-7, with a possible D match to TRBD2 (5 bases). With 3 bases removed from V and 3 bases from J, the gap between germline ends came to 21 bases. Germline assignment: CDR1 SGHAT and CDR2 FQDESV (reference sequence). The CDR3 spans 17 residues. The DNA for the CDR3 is TGTGCCAGCAGCTTGAGTTCAGCGAGGAGGTTACTCTACGAGCAGTACTTC. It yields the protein CASSLSSARRLLYEQYF.

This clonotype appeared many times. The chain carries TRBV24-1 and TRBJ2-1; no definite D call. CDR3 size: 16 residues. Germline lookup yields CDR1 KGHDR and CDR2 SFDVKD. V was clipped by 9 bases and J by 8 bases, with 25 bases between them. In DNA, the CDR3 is TGTGCCACCGACCTAGTGCGGCGCCCCACAAACTATGAGCAGTTCTTC. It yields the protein CATDLVRRPTNYEQFF.

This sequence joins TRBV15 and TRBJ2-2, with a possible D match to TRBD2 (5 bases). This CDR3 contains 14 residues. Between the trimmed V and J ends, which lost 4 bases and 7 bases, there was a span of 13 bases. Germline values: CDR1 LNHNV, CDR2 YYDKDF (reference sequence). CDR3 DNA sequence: TGTGCCACCAGCACCCGAGGGATGGGCGGGGAGCTGTTTTTT. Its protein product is CATSTRGMGGELFF. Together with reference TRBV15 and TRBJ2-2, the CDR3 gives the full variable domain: DAMVIQNPRYQVTQFGKPVTLSCSQTLNHNVMYWYQQKSSQAPKLLFHYYDKDFNNEADTPDNFQSRRPNTSFCFLDIRSPGLGDTAMYLCATSTRGMGGELFFGEGSRLTVL.

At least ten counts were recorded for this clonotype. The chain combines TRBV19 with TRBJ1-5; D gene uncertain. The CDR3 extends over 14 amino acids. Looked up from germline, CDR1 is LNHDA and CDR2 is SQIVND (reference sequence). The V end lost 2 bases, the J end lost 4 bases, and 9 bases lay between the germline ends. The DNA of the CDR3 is TGTGCCAGTAGTATACTGGGGTCAAATCAGCCCCAGCATTTT. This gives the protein CASSILGSNQPQHF. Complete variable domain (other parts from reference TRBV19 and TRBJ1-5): DGGITQSPKYLFRKEGQNVTLSCEQNLNHDAMYWYRQDPGQGLRLIYYSQIVNDFQKGDIAEGYSVSREKKESFPLTVTSAQKNPTAFYLCASSILGSNQPQHFGDGTRLSIL.

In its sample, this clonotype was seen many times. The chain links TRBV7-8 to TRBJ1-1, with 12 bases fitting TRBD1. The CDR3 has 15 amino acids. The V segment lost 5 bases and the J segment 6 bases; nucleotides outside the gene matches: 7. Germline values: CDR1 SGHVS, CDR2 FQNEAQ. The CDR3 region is CASSPWGQGASEAFF. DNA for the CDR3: TGTGCCAGCAGCCCGTGGGGACAGGGGGCCTCTGAAGCTTTCTTT.

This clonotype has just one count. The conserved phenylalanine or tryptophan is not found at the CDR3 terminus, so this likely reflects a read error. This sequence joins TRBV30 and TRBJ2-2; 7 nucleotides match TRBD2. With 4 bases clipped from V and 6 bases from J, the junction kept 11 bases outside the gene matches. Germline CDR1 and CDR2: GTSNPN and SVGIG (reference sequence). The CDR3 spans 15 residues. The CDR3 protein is CAWIDSGREAGELFS. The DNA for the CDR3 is TGTGCCTGGATAGATAGCGGGCGTGAAGCCGGGGAGCTGTTTTCT.

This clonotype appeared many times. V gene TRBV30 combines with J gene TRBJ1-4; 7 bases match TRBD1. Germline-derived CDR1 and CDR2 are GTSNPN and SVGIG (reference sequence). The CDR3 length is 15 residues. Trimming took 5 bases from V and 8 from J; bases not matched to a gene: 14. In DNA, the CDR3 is TGTGCCTGGTGCACGACCGGGACAGTAAGAGAAAAACTGTTTTTT. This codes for CAWCTTGTVREKLFF.

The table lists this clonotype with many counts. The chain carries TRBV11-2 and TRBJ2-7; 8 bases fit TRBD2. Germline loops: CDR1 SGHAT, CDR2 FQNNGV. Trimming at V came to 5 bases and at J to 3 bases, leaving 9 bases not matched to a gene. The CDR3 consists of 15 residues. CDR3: CASSAPGGLDYEQYF. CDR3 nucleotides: TGTGCCAGCAGCGCCCCGGGGGGGCTTGACTACGAGCAGTACTTC.

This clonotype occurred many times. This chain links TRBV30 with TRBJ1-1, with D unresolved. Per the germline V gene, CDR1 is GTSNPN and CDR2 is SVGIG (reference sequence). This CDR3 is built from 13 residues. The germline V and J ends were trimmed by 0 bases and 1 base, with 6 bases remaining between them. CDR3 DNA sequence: TGTGCCTGGAGTGTCCCCCCGAACACTGAAGCTTTCTTT. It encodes CAWSVPPNTEAFF.

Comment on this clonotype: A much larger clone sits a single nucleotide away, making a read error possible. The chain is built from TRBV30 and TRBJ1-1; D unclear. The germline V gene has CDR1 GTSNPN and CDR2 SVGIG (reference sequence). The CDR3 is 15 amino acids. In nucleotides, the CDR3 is TGTGCCTGGGATGACGAGGGCTTCATGAACACTGAAGCTTCCTTT. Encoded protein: CAWDDEGFMNTEASF.

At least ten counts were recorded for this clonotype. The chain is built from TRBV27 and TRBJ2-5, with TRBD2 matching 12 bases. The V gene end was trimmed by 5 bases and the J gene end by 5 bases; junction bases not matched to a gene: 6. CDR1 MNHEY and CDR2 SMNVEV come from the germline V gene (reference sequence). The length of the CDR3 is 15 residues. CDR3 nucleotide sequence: TGTGCCAGCAGTCCCCCTACTAGCGGGGGGGAGACCCAGTACTTC. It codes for CASSPPTSGGETQYF.

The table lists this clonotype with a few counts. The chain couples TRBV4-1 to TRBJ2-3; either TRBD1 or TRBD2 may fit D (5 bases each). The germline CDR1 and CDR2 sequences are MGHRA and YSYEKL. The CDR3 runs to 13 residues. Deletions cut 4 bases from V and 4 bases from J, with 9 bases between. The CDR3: CASSRDVPDTQYF. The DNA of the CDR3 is TGCGCCAGCAGCCGGGACGTTCCAGATACGCAGTATTTT.

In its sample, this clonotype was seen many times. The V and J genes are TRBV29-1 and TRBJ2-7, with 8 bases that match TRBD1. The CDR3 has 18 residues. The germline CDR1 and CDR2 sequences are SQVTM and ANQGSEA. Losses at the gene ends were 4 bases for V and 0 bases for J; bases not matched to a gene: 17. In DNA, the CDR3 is TGCAGCGTTGTGGGAGCAGGGGGCATCGGATTAAGCTCCTACGAGCAGTACTTC. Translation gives CSVVGAGGIGLSSYEQYF.

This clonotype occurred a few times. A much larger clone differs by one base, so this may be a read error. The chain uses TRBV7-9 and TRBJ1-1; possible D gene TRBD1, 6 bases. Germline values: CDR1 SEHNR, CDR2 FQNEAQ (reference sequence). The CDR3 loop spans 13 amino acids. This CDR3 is CASSYAGDTEALF. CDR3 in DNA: TGTGCCAGCAGCTATGCGGGGGACACTGAAGCTCTCTTT. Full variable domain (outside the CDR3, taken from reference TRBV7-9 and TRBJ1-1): DTGVSQNPRHKITKRGQNVTFRCDPISEHNRLYWYRQTLGQGPEFLTYFQNEAQLEKSRLLSDRFSAERPKGSFSTLEIQRTEQGDSAMYLCASSYAGDTEALFGQGTRLTVV.